This T cell receptor beta chain was sequenced in a study of graft-versus-host responses after intestinal transplantation. Study-wide context: Grafts that recipients had were multivisceral, liver-intestinal, or isolated intestinal transplants. Uniformly, recipients were administered anti-thymocyte globulin induction with subsequent tacrolimus and steroids for two to three years.

Findings and caveats of the study: Recipient marrow held GvH clones, some first seen in ileum or blood.

Sequenced by immunoSEQ multiplex PCR; TCRdb stores in-frame clones only, minus some. The table has about 73,000 clones, around 90% seen once; the top ten hold about 4.3%. Germline assignment: CDR1 SGHAT and CDR2 FQNNGV. The CDR3 has 14 amino acids. V gave up 5 bases and J gave up 8 bases, with 18 bases separating them. To note about this clone: Its target is not known.

The clonotype comes from a human donor who was the organ donor for an intestinal transplant. The sample was unstimulated CD8+ T cells sorted from spleen or lymph node cells, taken before transplant. V and J are TRBV11-2 and TRBJ1-2; possibly TRBD1 for D (6 bases). CDR3 protein: CASSAALQGTGYTF. CDR3 sequence (DNA): TGTGCCAGCAGCGCGGCGTTACAGGGTACAGGCTACACCTTC.